Shown below are 25 T cell receptor beta chains from a single sample sequenced in a study of cytomegalovirus exposure and HLA in healthy donors. Both 60 Vbeta primers and 13 Jbeta primers went into the PCR. Assay: immunoSEQ multiplex PCR; the TCRdb copy retains only in-frame clones and omits some. Among roughly 120,000 clones listed, around 77% were seen once. Sequencing was performed on PBMCs. The receptors were gathered from a human donor in good health.

The chain couples TRBV7-8 to TRBJ1-5; D ambiguous. V gave up 5 bases and J gave up 1 base, with 12 bases separating them. This CDR3 region has 15 residues. In germline, CDR1 is SGHVS, CDR2 FQNEAQ. Here the CDR3 reads CASSPPGLSNQPQHF. CDR3 sequence (DNA): TGTGCCAGCAGCCCACCGGGTTTGAGCAATCAGCCCCAGCATTTT.

This chain uses TRBV4-1 with TRBJ2-7, with a weak D call TRBD2 (5 bases). CDR3 length equals 15 residues. Looked up from germline, CDR1 is MGHRA and CDR2 is YSYEKL. V dropped 0 bases and J dropped 5 bases, with 14 bases sitting between them. CDR3 amino acids: CASSQDYYGKDEQYF. In nucleotides, the CDR3 is TGCGCCAGCAGCCAAGATTATTACGGGAAGGACGAGCAGTACTTC.

The V call is TRBV11-2, the J call TRBJ2-3; D is unclear. V lost 8 bases, J lost 3 bases, and 21 bases lay in between. The CDR3 consists of 16 residues. CDR1 and CDR2 from the germline V gene are SGHAT and FQNNGV. The CDR3 here is CASCISSTESTDTQYF. For the CDR3, the DNA is TGTGCCAGCTGCATAAGTTCGACGGAGTCAACAGATACGCAGTATTTT.

This chain joins TRBV7-9 and TRBJ2-5; 7 nucleotides align to TRBD1. V lost 0 bases and J lost 5; bases outside the gene matches: 6. This CDR3 contains 15 residues. Germline V lookup: CDR1 SEHNR, CDR2 FQNEAQ (reference sequence). The CDR3 DNA sequence: TGTGCCAGCAGCTTAGCAAGACAGGGTGGGGAGACCCAGTACTTC. Its translation is CASSLARQGGETQYF.

This clone was seen only once. V and J are TRBV28 and TRBJ1-2; TRBD1 is a possible D gene (6 bases). The CDR3 length is 17 residues. Germline V gene lookup returns CDR1 MDHEN and CDR2 SYDVKM. V was trimmed by 4 bases and J by 0 bases, leaving 18 bases between them. CDR3 DNA sequence: TGTGCCAGCAGTTCCGAGGGGGGGGGCCAAGCTAACTATGGCTACACCTTC. Protein: CASSSEGGGQANYGYTF.

This clone is a singleton in its sample. Other DNA sequences from this sample encode an identical CDR3 as well. The V gene is TRBV10-1, the J gene TRBJ2-7; D is ambiguous. This CDR3 is built from 12 residues. Germline-derived CDR1 and CDR2 are WNHNN and SYGVQD (reference sequence). V was cut by 4 bases and J by 7 bases, with 11 bases left in between. The CDR3 DNA is TGCGCCAGCAGTGCCGGCTCGAGGGAGCAGTACTTC. As protein: CASSAGSREQYF.

The chain joins TRBV28 to TRBJ1-5; maybe TRBD1 (5 bases). The V end was cut by 7 bases, the J end by 0 bases, with 10 bases between. The CDR3 is 14 residues long. Germline loops: CDR1 MDHEN, CDR2 SYDVKM. Here the CDR3 DNA reads TGTGCCAGCAAGACAGATTATAGCAATCAGCCCCAGCATTTT. This encodes CASKTDYSNQPQHF.

This chain links TRBV27 with TRBJ2-1, with a tentative D call TRBD2 (5 bases). The CDR3 covers 14 residues. CDR1 is MNHEY, CDR2 SMNVEV, per germline (reference sequence). Trimming removed 0 bases from V and 10 bases from J, with 13 bases in between. The CDR3 loop reads CASSLSTRSGEQFF. The CDR3 nucleotides are TGTGCCAGCAGTTTATCAACTAGGTCGGGGGAGCAGTTCTTC.

As for this clone: Other nucleotide sequences in the sample specify the same CDR3. This sequence joins TRBV10-3 and TRBJ1-1, with 8 bases lining up with TRBD1. Trimming cost V 2 bases and J 4 bases; bases outside gene matches: 3. CDR1 is ENHRY, CDR2 SYGVKD, per germline. The CDR3 is 14 residues long. CDR3 sequence (DNA): TGTGCCATCAGTGAGGACAGGGGAGGCACTGAAGCTTTCTTT. Encoded protein: CAISEDRGGTEAFF.

A few counts support this clone. V and J are TRBV19 and TRBJ1-2; D ambiguous. The CDR3 spans 16 residues. The germline V gene has CDR1 LNHDA and CDR2 SQIVND (reference sequence). V was shortened by 1 base and J by 4 bases, with 16 bases between the two germline ends. The CDR3 DNA sequence: TGTGCCAGTAGTATAGGAGAGGGAGTTGGGCCCTATGGCTACACCTTC. The encoded protein is CASSIGEGVGPYGYTF.

This clone came up a few times. The chain is built from TRBV11-2 and TRBJ1-1; tentatively, D is TRBD1 (6 bases). Trimming stripped 0 bases from V and 10 bases from J, with 12 bases between. CDR1 SGHAT and CDR2 FQNNGV come from the germline V gene. This CDR3 is built from 13 residues. The CDR3 DNA sequence: TGTGCCAGCAGCTTAGAGAAGGACAGATTAGCTTTCTTT. Its translation: CASSLEKDRLAFF.

The V and J genes are TRBV5-8 and TRBJ1-2; D gene ambiguous. Trimming left V 0 bases short and J 1 base short, with 4 bases between. Germline V gene lookup returns CDR1 SGHTS and CDR2 YDEGEE. CDR3 length equals 13 residues. This CDR3 reads CASSLANNYGYTF. CDR3 bases: TGTGCCAGCAGCTTGGCCAATAACTATGGCTACACCTTC.

This chain joins TRBV6-1 and TRBJ1-5; 10 nucleotides agree with TRBD1. Trimming took 4 bases from V and 6 from J; bases not matched to a gene: 12. This CDR3 region has 17 residues. Germline CDR1 MNHNS, CDR2 SASEGT. The CDR3 loop reads CASSGGWDRGPGQPQHF. The CDR3 region has the DNA TGTGCCAGCAGTGGGGGGTGGGACAGGGGCCCCGGTCAGCCCCAGCATTTT.

V gene TRBV6-6 combines with J gene TRBJ1-5, with TRBD1 matching 11 bases. V was pared by 4 bases and J by 11 bases, with 7 bases of the junction left unmatched. The CDR3 loop spans 14 amino acids. The germline CDR1 and CDR2 sequences are MNHNY and SVGAGI (reference sequence). CDR3 sequence (DNA): TGTGCCAGCAGTTTTGGACAGGGGGCCTGGTCCCAGCATTTT. Translated: CASSFGQGAWSQHF.

This chain connects TRBV25-1 to TRBJ2-1, with D unresolved. This CDR3 is 13 amino acids long. Trimming left V 4 bases short and J 4 bases short, with 8 bases between. CDR1 is MGHDK and CDR2 is SYGVNS in the germline V gene. As DNA, the CDR3 is TGTGCCAGCAGTGTGGCAGTTTACAATGAGCAGTTCTTC. Amino acid sequence: CASSVAVYNEQFF. The whole variable domain, filled in from reference TRBV25-1 and TRBJ2-1, reads EADIYQTPRYLVIGTGKKITLECSQTMGHDKMYWYQQDPGMELHLIHYSYGVNSTEKGDLSSESTVSRIRTEHFPLTLESARPSHTSQYLCASSVAVYNEQFFGPGTRLTVL.

This rearrangement joins TRBV2 to TRBJ2-2; D call uncertain. This CDR3 is built from 15 residues. Germline lookup yields CDR1 SNHLY and CDR2 FYNNEI. Trimming took off 1 base at V and 6 bases at J, with 12 bases between the two ends. For the CDR3, the DNA is TGTGCCAGCAGTGAAGGCAGTGGTCCCTCCGGGGAGCTGTTTTTT. It specifies CASSEGSGPSGELFF. Combining the CDR3 with reference TRBV2 and TRBJ2-2 gives the whole variable domain EPEVTQTPSHQVTQMGQEVILRCVPISNHLYFYWYRQILGQKVEFLVSFYNNEISEKSEIFDDQFSVERPDGSNFTLKIRSTKLEDSAMYFCASSEGSGPSGELFFGEGSRLTVL.

In this sample, this clone turned up once. The chain uses TRBV2 and TRBJ2-1, with 8 bases identical to TRBD1. The germline CDR1 and CDR2 sequences are SNHLY and FYNNEI. CDR3 length: 14 residues. J gave up 10 bases and V 6 bases, and 11 bases lay outside the gene matches. The CDR3 coding sequence is TGTGCCAGCAGCCCGGACAGGGCTAGGGGGGAGCAGTTCTTC. Protein sequence: CASSPDRARGEQFF. Using reference TRBV2 and TRBJ2-1 for the parts outside the CDR3, the full variable domain is EPEVTQTPSHQVTQMGQEVILRCVPISNHLYFYWYRQILGQKVEFLVSFYNNEISEKSEIFDDQFSVERPDGSNFTLKIRSTKLEDSAMYFCASSPDRARGEQFFGPGTRLTVL.

The rearrangement joins TRBV27 to TRBJ2-5; D is possibly TRBD1 (5 bases). The end of the DNA is better explained by TRBJ2-7, so the J call may be wrong. CDR1 and CDR2 from the germline V gene are MNHEY and SMNVEV (reference sequence). This CDR3 contains 14 residues. CDR3 protein: CASAWGGPPYEQYF. The CDR3, as DNA: TGTGCCAGCGCATGGGGCGGACCCCCCTACGAGCAGTACTTC.

The rearrangement uses TRBV29-1 and TRBJ1-3, with 9 bases fitting TRBD1. CDR1 SQVTM and CDR2 ANQGSEA come from the germline V gene. V gave up 7 bases and J gave up 6 bases; unmatched junction bases: 7. There are 13 residues in the CDR3. The DNA of the CDR3 is TGCAGCGCCCGGGACAGGGTCGTAAACACCATATATTTT. This encodes CSARDRVVNTIYF.

This clone was counted a single time. The chain carries TRBV19 and TRBJ2-1, with 10 bases that match TRBD1. Per the germline V gene, CDR1 is LNHDA and CDR2 is SQIVND (reference sequence). CDR3 length equals 16 residues. V lost 4 bases to trimming and J lost 7 bases; unmatched junction nucleotides: 10. CDR3 nucleotides: TGTGCCAGTAGTAACCCACGACAGGGGGCTAGGAATGAGCAGTTCTTC. Protein: CASSNPRQGARNEQFF.

The chain joins TRBV19 to TRBJ2-4, with 8 bases that match TRBD1. Trimming took 5 bases from V and 3 from J; bases not matched to a gene: 15. This CDR3 has 18 amino acids. Germline CDR1 and CDR2: LNHDA and SQIVND (reference sequence). The CDR3 sequence is CASSVQGVTFWDKNIQYF. For the CDR3, the DNA is TGTGCCAGTAGTGTACAGGGGGTGACCTTTTGGGACAAAAACATTCAGTACTTC.

The chain is built from TRBV6-5 and TRBJ2-3; 8 bases map to TRBD2. V shed 0 bases, J shed 0 bases, and the junction held 2 bases outside the gene matches. Germline V lookup: CDR1 MNHEY, CDR2 SVGAGI. This CDR3 spans 16 amino acids. DNA of the CDR3: TGTGCCAGCAGTTACTCAACTAGCGGCAGCACAGATACGCAGTATTTT. This encodes CASSYSTSGSTDTQYF.

The chain has TRBV6-1 and TRBJ2-7; no firm D call. Germline CDR1 and CDR2: MNHNS and SASEGT. The V and J ends lost 2 bases and 7 bases respectively, with 6 bases between them. There are 11 residues in the CDR3. The CDR3 here is CASSETREQYF. DNA of the CDR3: TGTGCCAGCAGTGAAACCCGGGAGCAGTACTTC.

The J gene is TRBJ1-2, the V gene TRBV19; D perhaps matches TRBD1 (5 bases). CDR1 LNHDA and CDR2 SQIVND come from the germline V gene (reference sequence). V was pared by 6 bases and J by 8 bases, with 19 bases between. The CDR3 has 14 amino acids. CDR3 nucleotides: TGTGCCAGTAGGACCACGACACCAGGGAACGGCTACACCTTC. This codes for CASRTTTPGNGYTF.

The chain is built from TRBV6-5 and TRBJ1-1, with 7 bases identical to TRBD1. The CDR3 sequence is 13 residues long. Trimming at V came to 7 bases and at J to 1 base, leaving 3 bases not matched to a gene. From germline, CDR1 is MNHEY and CDR2 SVGAGI. The CDR3 bases are TGTGCCAGCACCGGACAGGCGAACACTGAAGCTTTCTTT. It is translated as CASTGQANTEAFF.